This entry lists 26 T cell receptor beta chains sequenced from one sample in a study of post-analysis software for immune sequencing data. Whole-study findings and limits: There were about five TRBV segments more frequent in patients than controls, and TRBV5-6, TRBV5-1 and TRBV20-1 were among them.

No antigen has been assigned to these receptors. Prepared libraries of TCR beta cDNA carried unique molecular identifiers. TCRdb passed the PCR reads through MiXCR, listing each CDR3 protein once. The table includes hundreds of thousands of distinct CDR3 sequences, roughly 50% detected once. Sequencing used blood. The receptors stem from a girl aged 10-17 years with multiple sclerosis.

The J gene is TRBJ2-1, the V gene TRBV20-1; 10 nucleotides match TRBD1. Germline-derived CDR1 and CDR2 are DFQATT and SNEGSKA (reference sequence). The CDR3 has 15 residues. The V gene end was trimmed by 0 bases and the J gene end by 6 bases; junction bases not matched to a gene: 5. The CDR3 sequence is CSARDPGQGSNEQFF. DNA for the CDR3: TGCAGTGCTAGAGATCCGGGACAGGGGAGCAATGAGCAGTTCTTC.

The gene calls are TRBV4-1 and TRBJ1-5; D ambiguous. Trimming stripped 1 base from V and 2 bases from J, with 6 bases between. The V gene's germline CDR1 is MGHRA and CDR2 YSYEKL. The CDR3 has 14 residues. The chain's CDR3 is CASSQGDGNQPQHF. Here the CDR3 DNA reads TGCGCCAGCAGCCAAGGAGACGGCAATCAGCCCCAGCATTTT.

The chain has TRBV15 and TRBJ2-1; 11 bases are shared with TRBD2. With 1 base clipped from V and 2 bases from J, the junction kept 4 bases outside the gene matches. Germline V gene data show CDR1 as LNHNV and CDR2 as YYDKDF (reference sequence). The CDR3 spans 17 residues. CDR3 region: CATSRALTSGAYNEQFF. The DNA of the CDR3 is TGTGCCACCAGCAGAGCTTTGACTAGCGGGGCCTACAATGAGCAGTTCTTC.

This chain uses TRBV10-3 with TRBJ2-1; D call uncertain. The CDR3 has 12 residues. V lost 4 bases, J lost 7 bases, and 8 bases lay in between. Per the germline V gene, CDR1 is ENHRY and CDR2 is SYGVKD. CDR3 DNA: TGTGCCATCAGTGGATCCTCAAATGAGCAGTTCTTC. The encoded protein is CAISGSSNEQFF.

V is TRBV10-3 and J is TRBJ2-3; 8 bases match TRBD2. This CDR3 region has 12 residues. Germline lookup yields CDR1 ENHRY and CDR2 SYGVKD. The V gene end was trimmed by 10 bases and the J gene end by 4 bases; junction bases not matched to a gene: 4. The CDR3, as DNA: TGTGCCACCGGACTAGCCTCAGATACGCAGTATTTT. Translation gives CATGLASDTQYF.

This chain uses TRBV4-2 with TRBJ2-1; D could derive from TRBD1 or TRBD2 (6 bases each). The CDR3 consists of 15 residues. V lost 0 bases to trimming and J lost 7 bases, with 13 bases between them. Germline loops: CDR1 LGHNA, CDR2 YNFKEQ. The CDR3 nucleotides read TGTGCCAGCAGCCAAGAGTGGCTAGGGGGGAATGAGCAGTTCTTC. Protein sequence: CASSQEWLGGNEQFF.

As concerns this clonotype: The junction departs from the called germline gene at one end, perhaps through a read error. The J gene is TRBJ2-5, the V gene TRBV9, with D tentatively TRBD1 or TRBD2 (5 bases each). The CDR3 has 14 residues. Germline-derived CDR1 and CDR2 are SGDLS and YYNGEE. The CDR3: CASSPWGWEETQYF. DNA of the CDR3: TGTGCTAGCAGCCCATGGGGGTGGGAAGAGACCCAGTACTTC.

The V call is TRBV20-1, the J call TRBJ2-7, with TRBD2 matching over 8 bases. V dropped 0 bases and J dropped 2; count of bases not matched to a gene: 3. The germline V gene encodes CDR1 DFQATT and CDR2 SNEGSKA (reference sequence). The length of the CDR3 is 14 residues. CDR3 loop: CSARDGGLAYEQYF. In DNA, the CDR3 is TGCAGTGCTAGAGATGGGGGACTAGCCTACGAGCAGTACTTC.

This clonotype showed up just a few times. The rearrangement joins TRBV5-6 to TRBJ2-7; tentatively, D is TRBD1 (6 bases). The CDR3 sequence is 13 residues long. V gave up 0 bases and J gave up 3 bases, with 7 bases separating them. The germline CDR1 and CDR2 sequences are SGHDT and YYEEEE. CDR3 DNA: TGTGCCAGCAGCTTGGGGGGGCGCTACGAGCAGTACTTC. Its protein product is CASSLGGRYEQYF.

This clonotype was detected only once. The chain is built from TRBV7-9 and TRBJ1-2, with D tentatively TRBD1 (6 bases). Trimming cost V 5 bases and J 4 bases, with 11 bases left between them. CDR3 size: 13 residues. Germline CDR1 reads SEHNR; CDR2 reads FQNEAQ (reference sequence). The CDR3 bases are TGTGCCAGCAGCCCCCTAGGGGGCTATGGCTACACCTTC. As protein: CASSPLGGYGYTF.

This clonotype was detected only a few times. The chain recombines TRBV6-5 with TRBJ2-1; D is unresolved. Between the trimmed V and J ends, which lost 3 bases and 2 bases, there was a span of 8 bases. The CDR3 totals 14 residues. Germline V gene sequence: CDR1 MNHEY, CDR2 SVGAGI. The CDR3 region has the DNA TGTGCCAGCAGTTATTCCGGGCCCTACAATGAGCAGTTCTTC. It is translated as CASSYSGPYNEQFF.

As to this clonotype: One end of the junction fails to match germline, which may point to a read error. The chain's CDR3 is CASSRGGENSGANVRTF. The CDR3 nucleotides read TGTGCCAGCAGCCGCGGGGGGGAAAACTCTGGGGCCAACGTCCGGACTTTC. V usage is TRBV9 and J usage is TRBJ2-6, with 9 bases that match TRBD2. The CDR3 covers 17 residues. CDR1 and CDR2 from the germline V gene are SGDLS and YYNGEE.

The chain carries TRBV20-1 and TRBJ2-5; TRBD2 is a possible D gene (5 bases). Germline V lookup: CDR1 DFQATT, CDR2 SNEGSKA (reference sequence). The CDR3 is made up of 13 amino acids. V was shortened by 2 bases and J by 3 bases, with 10 bases between the two germline ends. CDR3 sequence (DNA): TGCAGTGCTAGACAGCTAGCCGAAGAGACCCAGTACTTC. This encodes CSARQLAEETQYF.

The chain joins TRBV7-6 to TRBJ2-5; no definite D call. The CDR3 runs to 15 residues. Trimming stripped 2 bases from V and 11 bases from J, with 21 bases between. The germline V gene has CDR1 SGHVS and CDR2 FNYEAQ. CDR3 bases: TGTGCCAGCAGCTTATCGGAACTATCTGGGTCCCCGCAGTACTTC. This codes for CASSLSELSGSPQYF.

The chain recombines TRBV29-1 with TRBJ2-7, with 8 positions matching TRBD2. The germline CDR1 and CDR2 sequences are SQVTM and ANQGSEA. V lost 4 bases and J lost 1; bases outside the gene matches: 9. There are 15 residues in the CDR3. In DNA form, the CDR3 reads TGCAGCGTTGGTTCTAGCGGGCGAGTGTCCTACGAGCAGTACTTC. This sequence encodes CSVGSSGRVSYEQYF.

This clonotype was recorded a few times. The genes are TRBV7-9 and TRBJ2-3; the match to TRBD1 covers 8 bases. From germline, CDR1 is SEHNR and CDR2 FQNEAQ (reference sequence). V shed 4 bases, J shed 7 bases, and the junction held 10 bases outside the gene matches. The CDR3 runs to 15 residues. The CDR3 sequence: CASSSPDRDGNTQYF. For the CDR3, the DNA is TGTGCCAGCAGCTCCCCGGACAGGGATGGGAATACGCAGTATTTT.

This clonotype appeared a few times. The J gene is TRBJ2-4, the V gene TRBV29-1; tentative D call: TRBD1 (6 bases). The last part of the DNA fits TRBJ2-7 better; the J call may be wrong. Germline CDR1 and CDR2: SQVTM and ANQGSEA. This CDR3 region has 13 residues. In DNA, the CDR3 is TGCAGCGTGAAGACAGGCCCTCCATACGAGCAGTACTTC. Amino acid sequence: CSVKTGPPYEQYF.

The CDR3, as DNA: TGTGCCAGCAGCCAGGCGGGACTAGCAAGTTATGAGCAGTTCTTC. Residues: CASSQAGLASYEQFF. V usage is TRBV3-1 and J usage is TRBJ2-1; 9 nucleotides match TRBD2. Germline trimming cut 3 bases from V and 8 bases from J; bases unmatched to any gene: 8. In germline, CDR1 is LGHDT, CDR2 YNNKEL (reference sequence). The CDR3 covers 15 residues.

The rearrangement uses TRBV25-1 and TRBJ2-1; 10 positions agree with TRBD1. The J segment lost 5 bases and the V segment lost 8 bases, leaving 3 bases of the junction unmatched. This CDR3 has 13 residues. Germline V CDR1 and CDR2: MGHDK, SYGVNS. CDR3 nucleotide sequence: TGTGCCAGCCGACAGGGGGCTAACAATGAGCAGTTCTTC. Amino acids: CASRQGANNEQFF.

V usage is TRBV27 and J usage is TRBJ1-2, with D uncertain. The germline gives CDR1 MNHEY, CDR2 SMNVEV (reference sequence). The CDR3 is made up of 14 amino acids. V was pared by 5 bases and J by 1 base, with 11 bases between. Written as DNA, the CDR3 is TGTGCCAGCAGTAGGCAGCCCGATAACTATGGCTACACCTTC. Protein: CASSRQPDNYGYTF.

The chain joins TRBV25-1 to TRBJ2-7; D possibly uses TRBD1 or TRBD2 (5 bases each). The V gene's germline CDR1 is MGHDK and CDR2 SYGVNS. The CDR3 is 11 amino acids. V gave up 7 bases and J gave up 10 bases, with 14 bases separating them. Here the CDR3 reads CASKTVGDQYF. Here the CDR3 DNA reads TGTGCCAGCAAGACCGTAGGGGACCAGTACTTC.

The chain is built from TRBV7-2 and TRBJ2-1, with D maybe TRBD2 (6 bases). V was trimmed by 5 bases and J by 8 bases, leaving 22 bases between them. CDR1 and CDR2 (germline): SGHTA, FQGNSA. The CDR3 has 16 amino acids. The CDR3 protein is CASSDIGTSLNHEQFF. Written as DNA, the CDR3 is TGTGCCAGCAGCGATATAGGTACTAGCCTCAACCATGAGCAGTTCTTC. The complete variable domain, with remaining parts taken from reference TRBV7-2 and TRBJ2-1, reads GAGVSQSPSNKVTEKGKDVELRCDPISGHTALYWYRQSLGQGLEFLIYFQGNSAPDKSGLPSDRFSAERTGGSVSTLTIQRTQQEDSAVYLCASSDIGTSLNHEQFFGPGTRLTVL.

V usage is TRBV7-3 and J usage is TRBJ2-3; 8 nucleotides line up with TRBD2. Germline trimming cut 1 base from V and 14 bases from J; bases unmatched to any gene: 8. This CDR3 has 13 residues. The germline V gene encodes CDR1 SGHTA and CDR2 FQGTGA. CDR3: CASSLSGTSLGYF. The CDR3 coding sequence is TGTGCCAGCAGCTTAAGCGGGACTAGTCTTGGGTATTTT.

This clonotype was observed a few times. The V call is TRBV5-6, the J call TRBJ2-7, with 8 bases matching TRBD2. After removal of 6 bases from V and 0 bases from J, the junction contained 14 bases not matched to a gene. In germline, CDR1 is SGHDT, CDR2 YYEEEE. The CDR3 is 17 amino acids. The CDR3 nucleotides are TGTGCCAGCACATCTCCCTTAAGCGGGGGCCCCTCCTACGAGCAGTACTTC. Translating it yields CASTSPLSGGPSYEQYF.

V gene TRBV29-1 combines with J gene TRBJ2-1; D is unclear. Germline CDR1 is SQVTM and CDR2 is ANQGSEA. V lost 2 bases and J 8 bases, leaving 13 bases between the germline ends. This CDR3 has 13 amino acids. CDR3 sequence: CSVETRRIDEQFF. CDR3 in DNA: TGCAGCGTTGAAACCCGCCGGATCGATGAGCAGTTCTTC.

The genes are TRBV11-2 and TRBJ1-1; no definite D call. Germline V gives CDR1 SGHAT, CDR2 FQNNGV. There are 13 residues in the CDR3. Between the trimmed V and J ends, which lost 1 base and 8 bases, there was a span of 11 bases. Here the CDR3 DNA reads TGTGCCAGCAGCTTAGCAGGCAGAAAAGAAGCTTTCTTT. Protein product: CASSLAGRKEAFF.